The clone carrying this T cell receptor beta chain appeared a single time. Its antigen remains unidentified. PCR primers comprised 60 Vbeta and 13 Jbeta primers. The repertoire was sequenced with immunoSEQ multiplex PCR; TCRdb's copy has only in-frame clones and lacks some. The data contain under 200,000 clones, about 80% of them singletons. The V gene lost 2 bases and the J gene lost 7 bases, with 23 bases spanning the gap. The CDR3 spans 17 residues. Per the germline V gene, CDR1 is KGHSH and CDR2 is LQKENI. These data come from a study of cytomegalovirus exposure and HLA in healthy donors. Study conclusions and caveats: A later look showed TCR association rates differing by HLA locus, highest for DRB1 and lowest for HLA-C. V- and J-gene trimming of TCR beta was linked (in a later analysis) to a missense DCLRE1C variant.

The rearrangement links TRBV18 to TRBJ2-5, with a possible D match to TRBD2 (6 bases). The receptor's source is a man between 18 and 35 years old in good health and CMV-seropositive. The specimen was PBMCs. CDR3 sequence: CASSPTTRERVRGTQYF. CDR3 in DNA: TGTGCCAGCTCACCAACGACTCGGGAGCGGGTTCGGGGGACCCAGTACTTC.